The rows below give T cell receptor beta chains drawn from one sample of a study of tumor-infiltrating lymphocytes in primary liver carcinoma. TCRdb re-called the multiplex PCR reads with MiXCR, one entry per CDR3 protein. Of about 320,000 distinct CDR3 sequences in the sample, less than 75% were seen once. Sequencing input: peripheral blood. These receptors all stem from a man aged 35 to 55 with primary liver carcinoma and hepatitis B virus infection. The CDR3 runs from the conserved cysteine through the conserved F or W. A D gene is named only where the DNA matches it firmly. Clone size is not always given. Where it is, it says once, few, many or a class for expanded clones.

TRBV5-4	TRBD1	.	14	TRBJ2-5	TGTGCCAGCAGCTCCACCGGGACAGGGATTACCCAGTACTTC	CASSSTGTGITQYF
TRBV24-1	TRBD2	.	17	TRBJ2-2	TGTGCCACCAGTGAAATACTCGGGACTACCGGTACCGGGGAGCTGTTTTTT	CATSEILGTTGTGELFF
TRBV4-1	.	.	15	TRBJ1-4	TGCCCCAGCAGCCAAGACATGGGTACTAATGAAAAACTGTTTTTT	CPSSQDMGTNEKLFF
TRBV11-2	TRBD1	.	16	TRBJ1-6	TGTGCCAGCAGCAGCCAAGACAGGGGGCGTGGATCACCCCTCCACTTT	CASSSQDRGRGSPLHF
TRBV5-4	.	.	14	TRBJ2-7	TGTGCCAGCAGCTTGCTGCCGAGTTCCTACGAGCAGTACTTC	CASSLLPSSYEQYF
TRBV11-1	.	.	16	TRBJ1-1	TGTGCCAGCGGCTTAGCGATCCGGGGGATGAACACTGAAGCTATCTTT	CASGLAIRGMNTEAIF
TRBV5-1	.	.	13	TRBJ1-3	TGCACCAGCACCTCCCTTGATGGAAACACCATATATTTT	CTSTSLDGNTIYF
TRBV11-2	.	many	14	TRBJ2-7	TGTGCCAGCAGCTTAGATCCTAGGGGAGGCGAGCAGTACTTC	CASSLDPRGGEQYF
TRBV12-3/TRBV12-4	.	once	14	TRBJ2-1	TGTGCCAGCAGACTGGGAAGCTCTTACAATGAGCAGTTCTTC	CASRLGSSYNEQFF
TRBV11-3	.	.	11	TRBJ2-2	TGTCCCAGCAGCTCGTTCCTGGGGGTGTTTTTT	CPSSSFLGVFF
TRBV11-3	TRBD2	.	14	TRBJ2-1	TGTGCCAGCAGCTTAAATTCGGGAGGGAATGAACAGTTCTTC	CASSLNSGGNEQFF
TRBV6-2/TRBV6-3	TRBD2	many	16	TRBJ2-2	TGTGCCACCTCTTCCCCGGGAGGTGCGAACACCGGGGAGCTGTTTTTT	CATSSPGGANTGELFF
TRBV7-9	.	.	17	TRBJ2-6	TGTGCCAGCAGCTCCGACAGGTTAAGCTCTGGGGCCAACGTCCTGACTTTC	CASSSDRLSSGANVLTF
TRBV4-3	.	once	14	TRBJ1-5	TGCGGAAGCAGCCAAGACAGCCGCAATCAGCCCCAGCATTTT	CGSSQDSRNQPQHF
TRBV14	.	few	15	TRBJ2-7	TGTGCCAGCAGTCCCTGGGGCACTTTGTCCTACGAGCAGTACTTC	CASSPWGTLSYEQYF
TRBV6-6	.	.	15	TRBJ2-1	TGTGCCAGCAGTTTTTCGGGGATCTGGGGTAATGAGCAGTTCTTC	CASSFSGIWGNEQFF
TRBV7-9	.	.	15	TRBJ2-3	TGTGCCAGCAGGGGGGACCTAGGTGTCGCAGATACGCGGTATTTT	CASRGDLGVADTRYF
TRBV24-1	TRBD1	.	13	TRBJ1-2	TGTGCCACCAGTGGGGGACAGACCTATGGCTACACCTTC	CATSGGQTYGYTF
TRBV5-6	.	many	15	TRBJ2-7	TGTGCCAGCACCCCCCGGCGGGGAAGGACCTACGAGCAGTACTTC	CASTPRRGRTYEQYF
TRBV21-1	.	.	16	TRBJ2-7	TGTGCCAGCAGCAACCATGACCTGAGGCCTCTCTACGAGCAGTACTTC	CASSNHDLRPLYEQYF
TRBV28	TRBD1	.	15	TRBJ2-1	TGTGCCAGCAGAAAAGGGGACAGGGGGGTCAATGAGCAGTTCTTC	CASRKGDRGVNEQFF
TRBV11-1	TRBD1	.	14	TRBJ1-1	TGTGCCAGCACCGTAACAGGGGGCGAGACTGAAGCTTTCTTT	CASTVTGGETEAFF
TRBV5-4	TRBD1	.	14	TRBJ2-3	TGTGCCTGCAGCCAAGGGACAGCCACAGATACGCAGTATTTT	CACSQGTATDTQYF
TRBV7-9	.	.	13	TRBJ2-1	TGTGCCAACAGCTCGGGGAAGAGGGATGAGCAGTTCTTC	CANSSGKRDEQFF
TRBV4-2	.	.	14	TRBJ1-1	TGTGCCAGCAGCCAACGAGGAGTGAGCACTGAAGCTTTCTTT	CASSQRGVSTEAFF
TRBV29-1	.	many	12	TRBJ2-5	TGCAGCGTTGATTTCAGGCGAGAGACCCAGTACTTC	CSVDFRRETQYF
TRBV7-2	.	.	13	TRBJ2-2	TGTGCCAGCAGCTGGAGGGACACCGGGGAGCTGTTTTTT	CASSWRDTGELFF
TRBV11-2	.	few	13	TRBJ2-7	TGTGCCAGCAGCTTAGTGCCATCCGGCGAGCAGTACTTC	CASSLVPSGEQYF
TRBV9	.	.	16	TRBJ1-3	TGTGCTAGCAGCGTAGGCCGGGCGCTCTCTGGAAACACCATATATTTT	CASSVGRALSGNTIYF
TRBV12-3/TRBV12-4	.	.	18	TRBJ2-1	TGTGTCAGCAGTTCTAGGAGGGGGAGCGAGAGCTCCTACGATGAGCAGTTCTTC	CVSSSRRGSESSYDEQFF
TRBV6-5	TRBD1	.	13	TRBJ2-7	TGTGCCAGCAGTTCCTCGGACAGGTACGAGCAGTACTTC	CASSSSDRYEQYF
TRBV6-1	TRBD1	.	16	TRBJ2-7	TGTGCCAGCAGTGATGCGGCGACAGGGGTGTGGTACGAGCAGTACTTC	CASSDAATGVWYEQYF
TRBV10-3	TRBD2	.	14	TRBJ2-1	TGTGCCATCAGATGGACTAGTGGGGACGATGAGCAGTTCTTC	CAIRWTSGDDEQFF
TRBV5-1	.	.	16	TRBJ2-1	TGCGCCAGCAGCTTGGGGTTAGCGAGGACCTACAATGAGCAGTTCTTC	CASSLGLARTYNEQFF
TRBV28	TRBD1	few	15	TRBJ2-7	TGTGCCAGCAGTTCGGAGGACAGGGGGTTCTACGAGCAGTACTTC	CASSSEDRGFYEQYF